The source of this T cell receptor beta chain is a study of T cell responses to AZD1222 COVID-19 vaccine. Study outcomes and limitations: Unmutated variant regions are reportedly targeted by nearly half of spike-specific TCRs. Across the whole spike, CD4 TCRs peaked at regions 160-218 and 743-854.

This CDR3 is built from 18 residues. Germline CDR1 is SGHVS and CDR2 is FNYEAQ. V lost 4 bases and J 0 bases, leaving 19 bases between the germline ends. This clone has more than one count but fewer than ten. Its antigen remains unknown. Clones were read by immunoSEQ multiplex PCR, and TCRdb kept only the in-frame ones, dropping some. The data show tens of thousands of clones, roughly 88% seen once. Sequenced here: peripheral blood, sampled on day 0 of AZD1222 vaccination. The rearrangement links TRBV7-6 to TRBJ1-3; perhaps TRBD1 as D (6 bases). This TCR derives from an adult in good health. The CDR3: CASSSPTGGDPSGNTIYF. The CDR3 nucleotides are TGTGCCAGCAGCTCACCAACCGGGGGCGACCCCTCTGGAAACACCATATATTTT. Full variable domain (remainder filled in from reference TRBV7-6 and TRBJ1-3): GAGVSQSPRYKVTKRGQDVALRCDPISGHVSLYWYRQALGQGPEFLTYFNYEAQQDKSGLPNDRFSAERPEGSISTLTIQRTEQRDSAMYRCASSSPTGGDPSGNTIYFGEGSWLTVV.